The clone carrying this TCR beta chain was counted only a few times. Time point in this sample: pre-sensitization, week 0. Treatment: therapeutic diphenylcyclopropenone sensitization with weekly scalp DPC. Before extraction, the whole blood was not fractionated, and total RNA was taken from it. V was pared by 3 bases and J by 2 bases, with 20 bases between. CDR1 is SGDLS and CDR2 is YYNGEE in the germline V gene. The CDR3 is 17 residues long. Under the authors' procedure: Samples held a median of approximately 94,000 TCRs, range about 23,224–700,000. TCRdb reanalysed the RACE reads using MiXCR and keeps one entry per CDR3 protein. What appears here as the V and J calls and clone size reflects TCRdb's work, not the paper's. The data show 300,000 to 450,000 distinct CDR3 sequences, with 5.1% seen just once and approximately 2.8% held by the top ten. The source of the sample is a study of human T cells and chemical hapten exposure.

The receptor comes from a woman between 50 and 59 years old with alopecia areata. Some clones in this sample may be carry-over from other donors' samples. This sample comprised whole blood, obtained in connection with sensitization to the hapten diphenylcyclopropenone (DPC). The V call is TRBV9, the J call TRBJ1-2, with D maybe TRBD1 (5 bases). CDR3 loop: CASSEGSLQPRNYGYTF. In nucleotides, the CDR3 is TGTGCCAGCAGCGAGGGGTCTCTTCAACCCCGCAACTATGGCTACACCTTC.